This T cell receptor (beta chain) was observed in a study of blood T cell repertoires in COVID-19. Overall study: The study drew acute and convalescent COVID-19 samples from the United States, Italy and Spain. In each case, the material was cDNA or gDNA derived from T cells, B-cell-depleted T cells, or PBMCs.

How the authors handled the data: From reference gene primer amplification, estimates of nucleated cell counts were derived. Clones were read by immunoSEQ multiplex PCR, and TCRdb kept only the in-frame ones, dropping some. V, J and clone size are those of that table, while D and trimming were read from the DNA. The table records 100,000 to 150,000 clones, 85% of them present only once. The sequence derives from a woman of 80 years or more with acute or convalescent COVID-19. Sequenced material: peripheral blood.

The CDR3 nucleotides read TGTGCCAGCAGCACAAATGAGGGGGCGGAATTTGGCGAGCAGTACGTC. As protein: CASSTNEGAEFGEQYV. The V call is TRBV7-9, the J call TRBJ2-7, with 7 positions matching TRBD1. J lost 6 bases, V lost 5 bases, and 16 bases had no gene match. The germline gives CDR1 SEHNR, CDR2 FQNEAQ (reference sequence). CDR3 size: 16 residues.